The T cell receptor beta chain under discussion was sequenced for a study of vaccination and CD4 T cells after COVID-19. With the Oncomine TCR Beta short-read assay, DNA from cultured CD4+ T cells was sequenced. Cultured CD4+ T cells were the source of extracted genomic DNA. TCRdb redid the calling of the PCR reads with MiXCR, one entry per CDR3 protein. The sample shows roughly 9,500 distinct CDR3 sequences, 31% of them seen only once. This CDR3 has 15 amino acids. CDR1 SEHNR and CDR2 FQNEAQ come from the germline V gene (reference sequence). Deletions cut 5 bases from V and 2 bases from J, with 12 bases between. This clonotype was picked up one time. Antigen: not known. Documented treatment: roughly ten-day PBMC culture with coronavirus spike peptide pools or control peptides (ViraFEST assay). Harvesting of the unexposed donor's CD4+ T cells predated the COVID-19 pandemic (2011-2018). ViraFEST stimulated the growth of antigen-specific T cells using peptide pools and subsequently profiled their TCRs by sequencing. IL-2 (roughly 10 IU/ml) and peptide pools (approximately 9.2 ug/ml) were added to cultures of 1.5 million to 2 million PBMCs per well.

This chain links TRBV7-9 with TRBJ1-4; possibly TRBD1 for D (6 bases). The sample was CD4+ T cells from blood, cultured in vitro. The TCR comes from a human donor in good health. The CDR3 loop reads CASSHRQGTNEKLFF. The CDR3 nucleotides read TGTGCCAGCAGCCATAGGCAGGGGACTAATGAAAAACTGTTTTTT.